This entry is about one TCR beta chain. Antigen unknown. Profiled with immunoSEQ multiplex PCR; TCRdb holds only in-frame clones, not every one. The sample contains more than 70,000 clones, around 93% of which appear only once. These data originate in a study of OX40 agonist ivuxolimab in advanced cancers. Across the whole study: Every 2 weeks, ivuxolimab was infused into the patients intravenously at between 0.01 and 10 mg/kg.

Trimming took 7 bases from V and 3 from J, leaving 18 bases between them. CDR1 LNHDA and CDR2 SQIVND come from the germline V gene (reference sequence). The CDR3 is 15 amino acids. General observations from the study: The mean number of expanded clones was higher in CD8+ T cells than in CD4+. Antigens targeted by the expanded peripheral T cells were not determined.

The V call is TRBV19, the J call TRBJ1-2, with D possibly being TRBD1 (5 bases). The TCR was taken from an adult with an advanced solid tumor such as melanoma, head and neck, liver or kidney cancer. The specimen comprised CD4+ or CD8+ T cells sorted from blood, sampled in a trial of the OX40 agonist ivuxolimab. CDR3 nucleotides: TGTGCCAGTAACATAGAGGCAGGGACCGACTATGGCTACACCTTC. Translated: CASNIEAGTDYGYTF.